This T cell receptor beta chain was sequenced for a study of radiotherapy plus CTLA-4 blockade in lung cancer. Study observations and caveats: Early shifts in blood T cell clones, with interferon-beta, reportedly predicted response best. An expansion of tumor-derived TCR clones occurred in blood after radiotherapy plus ipilimumab.

To note about this clone: Its antigen is undetermined.

Chemo-refractory metastatic non-small-cell lung cancer patients underwent focal radiation alongside CTLA-4 blockade with ipilimumab. Profiled with immunoSEQ multiplex PCR; TCRdb holds only in-frame clones, not every one. The sample records some 96,000 clones, around 88% being singletons. Trimming removed 6 bases from V and 0 bases from J, with 10 bases in between. The CDR3 consists of 14 residues. From germline, CDR1 is MGHDK and CDR2 SYGVNS. This TCR derives from a human donor with non-small cell lung cancer that progressed on radiotherapy plus ipilimumab. Sequences were derived from peripheral blood, sampled from a patient treated with radiotherapy plus ipilimumab. This rearrangement joins TRBV25-1 to TRBJ2-3; either TRBD1 or TRBD2 may supply D (5 bases each). CDR3 DNA: TGTGCCAGCAGCCGGGGCCAAAGCACAGATACGCAGTATTTT. It encodes CASSRGQSTDTQYF.